A single sample is the source of the 12 T cell receptor beta chains below, sequenced in a study of blood T cell repertoires in COVID-19. Here immunoSEQ multiplex PCR was the method, and the copy in TCRdb shows in-frame clones only, minus some. This table has under 300,000 clones, 89% appearing once. Sequenced material: peripheral blood. The source is a woman aged 40 to 49 who had recovered from COVID-19.

The chain couples TRBV11-2 to TRBJ2-2; 7 nucleotides agree with TRBD2. V was clipped by 1 base and J by 3 bases; unmatched bases: 2. The CDR3 has 15 residues. CDR1 and CDR2 (germline): SGHAT, FQNNGV. The CDR3 is CASSLGTRDTGELFF. As DNA, the CDR3 is TGTGCCAGCAGCTTAGGGACTAGGGACACCGGGGAGCTGTTTTTT.

This rearrangement joins TRBV5-1 to TRBJ2-5; TRBD2 matches at 9 bases. Losses at the gene ends were 6 bases for V and 4 bases for J; bases not matched to a gene: 7. The CDR3 contains 14 residues. The germline CDR1 and CDR2 sequences are SGHRS and YFSETQ. The CDR3: CASNSGGGGETQYF. DNA for the CDR3: TGCGCCAGCAATAGCGGGGGTGGTGGAGAGACCCAGTACTTC. Combining the CDR3 with reference TRBV5-1 and TRBJ2-5 gives the whole variable domain KAGVTQTPRYLIKTRGQQVTLSCSPISGHRSVSWYQQTPGQGLQFLFEYFSETQRNKGNFPGRFSGRQFSNSRSEMNVSTLELGDSALYLCASNSGGGGETQYFGPGTRLLVL.

This clone has only a few counts. J is TRBJ1-6 and V is TRBV28; no clear D gene. V was pared by 2 bases and J by 7 bases, with 9 bases between. Germline CDR1 and CDR2: MDHEN and SYDVKM. This CDR3 has 14 residues. The CDR3 coding sequence is TGTGCCAGCAGTTTAGCAGGCCTCAATTCACCCCTCCACTTT. Translated: CASSLAGLNSPLHF.

The chain joins TRBV5-1 to TRBJ2-7, with TRBD1 identical over 10 bases. The CDR3 sequence is 15 residues long. CDR1 SGHRS and CDR2 YFSETQ come from the germline V gene. V was pared by 4 bases and J by 3 bases, with 7 bases of the junction left unmatched. CDR3 residues: CASSTLTGGDYEQYF. The DNA of the CDR3 is TGCGCCAGCAGCACCTTGACAGGGGGCGACTACGAGCAGTACTTC.

The chain has TRBV3-1 (or the pseudogene TRBV3-2) and TRBJ2-7; 8 bases fit TRBD2. Per the germline V gene, CDR1 is LGHDT and CDR2 is YNNKEL (reference sequence). The V and J ends lost 6 bases and 2 bases, in that order; junction bases with no gene match: 6. The CDR3 sequence is 14 residues long. The CDR3 loop reads CASSPRGGTYEQYF. CDR3 bases: TGTGCCAGCAGTCCACGGGGGGGTACCTACGAGCAGTACTTC.

The gene calls are TRBV19 and TRBJ1-1, with D unclear. CDR3 length equals 12 residues. Between the trimmed V and J ends, which lost 9 bases and 4 bases, there was a span of 12 bases. The germline V gene encodes CDR1 LNHDA and CDR2 SQIVND (reference sequence). The CDR3 is CASRGLGTEAFF. DNA of the CDR3: TGTGCCAGCCGAGGGTTGGGCACTGAAGCTTTCTTT.

This sequence joins TRBV7-2 and TRBJ1-4; tentatively, D is TRBD1 (6 bases). CDR1 SGHTA and CDR2 FQGNSA come from the germline V gene. V was cut by 5 bases and J by 4 bases, with 14 bases left in between. This CDR3 spans 15 amino acids. CDR3 sequence reads: CASSRQGFGNEKLFF. DNA of the CDR3: TGTGCCAGCAGCCGCCAGGGGTTTGGTAATGAAAAACTGTTTTTT.

This clone has a handful of counts. V and J are TRBV7-8 and TRBJ1-5; D gene unclear. Germline lookup yields CDR1 SGHVS and CDR2 FQNEAQ. V was clipped by 5 bases and J by 4 bases, with 6 bases between them. CDR3 length: 12 amino acids. The CDR3 region has the DNA TGTGCCAGCAGCCTCTTAAATCAGCCCCAGCATTTT. Protein: CASSLLNQPQHF.

The V and J genes are TRBV6-5 and TRBJ2-7; 11 bases agree with TRBD2. CDR3 length: 15 residues. CDR1 is MNHEY, CDR2 SVGAGI, per germline. Losses at the gene ends were 1 base for V and 4 bases for J; bases not matched to a gene: 3. The CDR3 region has the DNA TGTGCCAGCAGTTACTTAGCGGGGGGGCTTTACGAGCAGTACTTC. Encoded protein: CASSYLAGGLYEQYF.

The J gene is TRBJ2-4, the V gene TRBV12-3 or TRBV12-4; TRBD2 matches at 9 bases. V shed 8 bases, J shed 11 bases, and the junction held 7 bases outside the gene matches. The CDR3 consists of 12 residues. Written as DNA, the CDR3 is TGTGCCAGCCTGGGTGTAGCGGGGGTTCAGTACTTC. Translation: CASLGVAGVQYF.

The rearrangement uses TRBV24-1 and TRBJ2-3, with 9 bases fitting TRBD2. The CDR3 runs to 16 residues. CDR1 is KGHDR, CDR2 SFDVKD, per germline. The V segment lost 1 base and the J segment 5 bases; nucleotides outside the gene matches: 6. The CDR3 DNA reads TGTGCCACCAGTGATTTTGGCGGGGGGGCGAAAGATACGCAGTATTTT. Its protein is CATSDFGGGAKDTQYF.

The chain recombines TRBV25-1 with TRBJ1-4, with 10 bases identical to TRBD1. The CDR3 has 17 amino acids. The V gene's germline CDR1 is MGHDK and CDR2 SYGVNS. J lost 4 bases, V lost 4 bases, and 9 bases had no gene match. In DNA, the CDR3 is TGTGCCAGCAGTGGTAGACAGGGGGCGCACATTAATGAAAAACTGTTTTTT. Its translation is CASSGRQGAHINEKLFF.